The clone carrying this T cell receptor (beta chain) appeared once. The data were produced by immunoSEQ multiplex PCR, yet TCRdb's version contains in-frame clones alone and is incomplete. The data show about 50,000 clones, with 60% to 85% seen just once and less than 2% held by the top ten. This sample is part of a study of OX40 agonist ivuxolimab in advanced cancers. At the level of the study: Given to patients was ivuxolimab, an agonistic anti-OX40 (CD134) antibody. Prior anti-PD-1, anti-PD-L1 or anti-CTLA-4 therapy was allowed; approximately 41% had some.

The germline CDR1 and CDR2 sequences are SGHDT and YYEEEE. Trimming removed 0 bases from V and 10 bases from J, with 8 bases in between. The CDR3 consists of 12 residues. The sample consisted of CD4+ or CD8+ T cells sorted from blood, taken in a trial of the OX40 agonist ivuxolimab. The source is an adult with an advanced solid tumor such as melanoma, head and neck, liver or kidney cancer. This chain links TRBV5-6 with TRBJ2-1; D unclear. CDR3 DNA: TGTGCCAGCAGCTTGGGAGGAGAGGAGCAGTTCTTC. Residues: CASSLGGEEQFF.